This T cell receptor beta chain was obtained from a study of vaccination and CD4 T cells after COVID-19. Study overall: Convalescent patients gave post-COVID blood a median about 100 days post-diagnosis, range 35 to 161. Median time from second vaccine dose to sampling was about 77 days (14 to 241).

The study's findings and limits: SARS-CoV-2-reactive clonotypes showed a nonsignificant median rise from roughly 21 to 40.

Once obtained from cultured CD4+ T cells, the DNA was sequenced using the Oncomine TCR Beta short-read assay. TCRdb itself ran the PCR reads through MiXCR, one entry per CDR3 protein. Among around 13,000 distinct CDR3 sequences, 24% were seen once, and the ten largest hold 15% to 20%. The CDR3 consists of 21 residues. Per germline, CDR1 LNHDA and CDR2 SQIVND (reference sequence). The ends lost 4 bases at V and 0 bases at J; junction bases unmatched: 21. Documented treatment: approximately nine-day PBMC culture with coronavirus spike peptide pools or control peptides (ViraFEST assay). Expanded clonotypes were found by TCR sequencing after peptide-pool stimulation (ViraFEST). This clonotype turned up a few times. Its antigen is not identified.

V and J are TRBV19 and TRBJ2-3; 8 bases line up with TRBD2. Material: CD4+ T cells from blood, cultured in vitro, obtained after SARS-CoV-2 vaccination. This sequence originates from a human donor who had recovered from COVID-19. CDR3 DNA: TGTGCCAGTAGTACGCGACTAGGGAGCGGGAGAGGGGATGCTAGCACAGATACGCAGTATTTT. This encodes CASSTRLGSGRGDASTDTQYF.